This T cell receptor beta chain was identified during a study of T cells in localized non-small cell lung cancer. General observations from the study: Clonality of T cells reached its maximum in uninvolved adjacent lung, surpassing tumor. It remains possible that heterogeneity exists, since only one tumor region was sequenced. Among the top 100 tumor clones, a median about 60 appeared in adjacent lung. Longer overall survival was linked to higher blood T cell density.

Assay used: immunoSEQ multiplex PCR; TCRdb lists only in-frame clones, some missing. Of tens of thousands of clones in the sample, approximately 91% were seen once. The germline V and J ends were trimmed by 5 bases and 4 bases, with 6 bases remaining between them. The germline V gene encodes CDR1 SGHNT and CDR2 YENEEA. The CDR3 totals 11 residues. Points on this clone: What it recognizes is unknown.

The clonotype was recovered from a man between 40 and 70 years old with stage I squamous cell lung carcinoma. The chain carries TRBV11-3 and TRBJ2-7, with D uncertain. The specimen was peripheral blood, collected before any cancer treatment. The CDR3 here is CASSPGYEQYF. The CDR3 region has the DNA TGTGCCAGCAGCCCCGGATACGAGCAGTACTTC.